In this sample, the clone carrying this T cell receptor beta chain turned up a few times. This specimen belongs to a study of T cells after yellow fever vaccination. UMIs and a universal primer site were added when TCR cDNA was made by 5'RACE template switching. TCRdb re-analysed the 5' RACE reads in MiXCR, keeping a single row per CDR3 protein. The sample contains about 360,000 distinct CDR3 sequences, 6.2% of which appear only once. The CDR3 is made up of 16 amino acids. Germline V gene data show CDR1 as LGHNA and CDR2 as YNFKEQ. Trimming took 2 bases from V and 2 from J; bases not matched to a gene: 5.

V and J are TRBV4-2 and TRBJ1-4; 7 bases agree with TRBD1. This material consisted of PBMCs, taken 5 days after the yellow fever booster vaccination. This sequence originates from a man aged 25 to 40 who received the YFV17D yellow fever vaccine. The CDR3 loop is CASSQSQQGTNEKLFF. CDR3 in DNA: TGTGCCAGCAGCCAAAGTCAACAGGGGACTAATGAAAAACTGTTTTTT.